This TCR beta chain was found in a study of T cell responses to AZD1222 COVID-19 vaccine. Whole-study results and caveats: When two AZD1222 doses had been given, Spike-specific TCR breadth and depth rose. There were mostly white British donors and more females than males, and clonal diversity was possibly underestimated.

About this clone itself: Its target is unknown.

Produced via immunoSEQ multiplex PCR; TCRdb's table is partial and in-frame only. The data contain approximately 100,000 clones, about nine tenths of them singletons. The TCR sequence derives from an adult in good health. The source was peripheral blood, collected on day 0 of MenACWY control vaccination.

In DNA, the CDR3 is TGTGCCAGCAGTTTCGGCCCAGAGCCCTATGGCTACACCTTC. As protein: CASSFGPEPYGYTF. The chain employs TRBV28 and TRBJ1-2, with D uncertain. V was pared by 3 bases and J by 4 bases, with 12 bases between. Looked up from germline, CDR1 is MDHEN and CDR2 is SYDVKM. This CDR3 is built from 14 residues.